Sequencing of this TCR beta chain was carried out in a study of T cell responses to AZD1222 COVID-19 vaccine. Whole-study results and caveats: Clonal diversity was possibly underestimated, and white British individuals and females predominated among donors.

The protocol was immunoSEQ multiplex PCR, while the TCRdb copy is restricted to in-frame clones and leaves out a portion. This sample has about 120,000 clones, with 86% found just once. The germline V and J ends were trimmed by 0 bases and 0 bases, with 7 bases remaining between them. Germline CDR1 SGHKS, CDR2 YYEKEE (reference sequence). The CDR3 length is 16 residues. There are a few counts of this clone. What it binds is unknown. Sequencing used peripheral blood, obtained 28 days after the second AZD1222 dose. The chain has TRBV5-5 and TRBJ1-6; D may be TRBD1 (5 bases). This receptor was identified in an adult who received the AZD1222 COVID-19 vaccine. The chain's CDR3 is CASSLAGGSYNSPLHF. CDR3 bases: TGTGCCAGCAGCTTGGCGGGGGGCTCCTATAATTCACCCCTCCACTTT. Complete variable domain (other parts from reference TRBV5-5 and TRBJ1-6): DAGVTQSPTHLIKTRGQQVTLRCSPISGHKSVSWYQQVLGQGPQFIFQYYEKEERGRGNFPDRFSARQFPNYSSELNVNALLLGDSALYLCASSLAGGSYNSPLHFGNGTRLTVT.